Each of the 16 T cell receptor beta chains below was sequenced from the same sample in a study of CD8 T cells in Susac syndrome. RNA amounts of 0.5 to 1 ug underwent reverse transcription with random hexamers. Each CDR3 protein is one row after TCRdb ran MiXCR on the immunoSEQ multiplex PCR reads. Of roughly 120,000 distinct CDR3 sequences listed, approximately 93% are singletons. The specimen sequenced was CD8+ T cells from PBMCs. The receptor set was obtained from a human donor with multiple sclerosis.

CDR3 bases: TGTGCCAGCGGGGCTAGCAATCAGCCCCAGCATTTT. It encodes CASGASNQPQHF. V and J are TRBV9 and TRBJ1-5, with D perhaps TRBD1 (5 bases). Trimming removed 7 bases at V and 0 bases at J, with 5 bases between. In germline, CDR1 is SGDLS, CDR2 YYNGEE. There are 12 residues in the CDR3.

The CDR3 region is CASSAQGGNSPLHF. CDR3 coding DNA: TGTGCCAGCAGCGCACAGGGCGGCAATTCACCCCTCCACTTT. The chain joins TRBV9 to TRBJ1-6; D is perhaps TRBD1 (6 bases). The CDR3 loop spans 14 amino acids. With 3 bases removed from V and 7 bases from J, the gap between germline ends came to 11 bases. Germline CDR1 reads SGDLS; CDR2 reads YYNGEE.

The rearrangement uses TRBV10-3 and TRBJ1-4; tentative D call: TRBD1 (6 bases). V was clipped by 6 bases and J by 7 bases, with 15 bases between them. This CDR3 has 14 amino acids. CDR1 and CDR2 (germline): ENHRY, SYGVKD. The chain's CDR3 is CAISLTGGAEKLFF. The CDR3 DNA reads as TGTGCCATCAGCCTGACAGGAGGGGCTGAAAAACTGTTTTTT.

The V and J genes are TRBV27 and TRBJ1-2; D remains ambiguous. CDR3 length equals 13 residues. Trimming pared 1 base from V and 6 bases from J, leaving 9 bases between. Germline loops: CDR1 MNHEY, CDR2 SMNVEV (reference sequence). CDR3 nucleotides: TGTGCCAGCAGTTTATATCCAGTCCATGGCTACACCTTC. Translating gives CASSLYPVHGYTF.

This chain uses TRBV20-1 with TRBJ1-2, with 7 bases fitting TRBD1. This CDR3 is built from 15 residues. Per the germline V gene, CDR1 is DFQATT and CDR2 is SNEGSKA (reference sequence). Germline trimming cut 1 base from V and 4 bases from J; bases unmatched to any gene: 9. Here the CDR3 DNA reads TGCAGTGCTAGAGTCCTTGACAGGGCGAGCTATGGCTACACCTTC. Its protein is CSARVLDRASYGYTF.

The CDR3 protein is CASSGQGPGYEQYF. CDR3 DNA: TGTGCCAGCAGTGGACAGGGGCCGGGCTACGAGCAGTACTTC. The genes are TRBV27 and TRBJ2-7, with 9 nucleotides matching TRBD1. This CDR3 is 14 amino acids long. J was trimmed by 3 bases and V by 5 bases; bases with no gene match: 5. Per germline, CDR1 MNHEY and CDR2 SMNVEV (reference sequence).

The rearrangement uses TRBV28 and TRBJ2-7; 9 nucleotides line up with TRBD2. CDR3 size: 14 residues. V lost 3 bases to trimming and J lost 4 bases; unmatched junction nucleotides: 4. Looked up from germline, CDR1 is MDHEN and CDR2 is SYDVKM. The CDR3 is CASSLGGGAYEQYF. CDR3 nucleotides: TGTGCCAGCAGTTTGGGCGGGGGGGCGTACGAGCAGTACTTC. Full variable domain (missing parts from reference TRBV28 and TRBJ2-7): DVKVTQSSRYLVKRTGEKVFLECVQDMDHENMFWYRQDPGLGLRLIYFSYDVKMKEKGDIPEGYSVSREKKERFSLILESASTNQTSMYLCASSLGGGAYEQYFGPGTRLTVT.

This sequence joins TRBV7-9 and TRBJ1-2, with D possibly matching TRBD1 (6 bases). The V gene's germline CDR1 is SEHNR and CDR2 FQNEAQ (reference sequence). The CDR3 covers 19 residues. V was pared by 4 bases and J by 4 bases, with 28 bases between. The CDR3: CASSSTRRQDTAQSYGYTF. The CDR3 DNA sequence: TGTGCCAGCAGCTCCACACGCCGACAGGACACCGCCCAGTCCTATGGCTACACCTTC.

The gene calls are TRBV14 and TRBJ2-3, with 7 bases that match TRBD2. The CDR3 contains 15 residues. V shed 3 bases, J shed 4 bases, and the junction held 7 bases outside the gene matches. From germline, CDR1 is SGHDN and CDR2 FVKESK. The CDR3 reads CASSQRSSGPDTQYF. In nucleotides, the CDR3 is TGTGCCAGCAGCCAGAGATCTAGCGGTCCAGATACGCAGTATTTT. Together with reference TRBV14 and TRBJ2-3, the CDR3 gives the full variable domain: EAGVTQFPSHSVIEKGQTVTLRCDPISGHDNLYWYRRVMGKEIKFLLHFVKESKQDESGMPNNRFLAERTGGTYSTLKVQPAELEDSGVYFCASSQRSSGPDTQYFGPGTRLTVL.

The rearrangement uses TRBV4-1 and TRBJ1-5; the D gene is possibly TRBD1 (6 bases). The CDR3 is 14 residues long. Germline CDR1 MGHRA, CDR2 YSYEKL. Trimming shortened V by 3 bases and J by 2 bases, and 8 bases separated the two germline ends. The CDR3 bases are TGCGCCAGCAGCCACCGACAGGGCAATCAGCCCCAGCATTTT. This translates into CASSHRQGNQPQHF.

V gene TRBV9 combines with J gene TRBJ2-1; D may be TRBD1 or TRBD2 (6 bases each). The CDR3 is made up of 16 amino acids. Germline CDR1 is SGDLS and CDR2 is YYNGEE. V lost 3 bases, J lost 7 bases, and 20 bases lay in between. The DNA of the CDR3 is TGTGCCAGCAGCGGGACGGGGGCGCGTCTGATGAATGAGCAGTTCTTC. Translation gives CASSGTGARLMNEQFF.

The chain couples TRBV6-1 to TRBJ1-2, with 9 bases aligning to TRBD1. Germline V gene data show CDR1 as MNHNS and CDR2 as SASEGT. The V and J ends lost 1 base and 7 bases, in that order; junction bases with no gene match: 7. The CDR3 is 15 residues long. DNA of the CDR3: TGTGCCAGCAGTGAAGTGGGACAGGGTTATTTTGGCTACACCTTC. Protein product: CASSEVGQGYFGYTF.

This sequence joins TRBV27 and TRBJ1-4, with TRBD1 matching over 8 bases. Germline assignment: CDR1 MNHEY and CDR2 SMNVEV (reference sequence). CDR3 length: 14 residues. V shed 1 base and J 8 bases; nucleotides not matched to a gene: 3. Here the CDR3 DNA reads TGTGCCAGCAGTTTATTCCAGGGGGCCGAAAAACTGTTTTTT. Its protein product is CASSLFQGAEKLFF.

This rearrangement joins TRBV9 to TRBJ1-1; the match to TRBD1 covers 8 bases. This CDR3 has 14 residues. Per the germline V gene, CDR1 is SGDLS and CDR2 is YYNGEE. Trimming at V came to 4 bases and at J to 5 bases, leaving 7 bases not matched to a gene. As DNA, the CDR3 is TGTGCCAGCAGCAAGACAGGGGTGCGGACTGAAGCTTTCTTT. Its protein is CASSKTGVRTEAFF.

This chain links TRBV27 with TRBJ2-2; D ambiguous. In germline, CDR1 is MNHEY, CDR2 SMNVEV (reference sequence). V shed 3 bases and J shed 6 bases, with 8 bases lying between them. This CDR3 spans 13 amino acids. The CDR3 protein is CASSLGFAGELFF. CDR3 bases: TGTGCCAGCAGTTTGGGGTTTGCCGGGGAGCTGTTTTTT.

The chain has TRBV24-1 and TRBJ2-7; no definite D call. This CDR3 has 14 residues. Per the germline V gene, CDR1 is KGHDR and CDR2 is SFDVKD. V was shortened by 4 bases and J by 3 bases, with 12 bases between the two germline ends. The CDR3 DNA reads TGTGCCACCAGTGACCACAGAACCGGCTACGAGCAGTACTTC. This codes for CATSDHRTGYEQYF.